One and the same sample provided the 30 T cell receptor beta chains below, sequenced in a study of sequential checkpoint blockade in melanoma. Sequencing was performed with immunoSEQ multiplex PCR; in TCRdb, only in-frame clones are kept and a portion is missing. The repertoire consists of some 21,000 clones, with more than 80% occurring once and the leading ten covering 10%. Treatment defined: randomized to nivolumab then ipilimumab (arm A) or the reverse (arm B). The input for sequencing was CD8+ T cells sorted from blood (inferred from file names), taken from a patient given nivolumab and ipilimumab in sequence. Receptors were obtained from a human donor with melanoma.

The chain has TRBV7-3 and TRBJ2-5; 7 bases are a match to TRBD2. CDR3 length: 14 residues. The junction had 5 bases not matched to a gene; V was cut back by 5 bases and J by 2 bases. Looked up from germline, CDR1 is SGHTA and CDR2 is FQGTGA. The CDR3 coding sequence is TGTGCCAGCAGCAAAGTCGGGGGGCAAGAGACCCAGTACTTC. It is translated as CASSKVGGQETQYF.

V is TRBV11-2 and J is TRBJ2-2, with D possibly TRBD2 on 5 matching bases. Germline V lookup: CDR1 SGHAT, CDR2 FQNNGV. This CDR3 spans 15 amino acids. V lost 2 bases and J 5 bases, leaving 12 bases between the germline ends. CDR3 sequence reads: CASSLPPGVTGELFF. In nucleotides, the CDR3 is TGTGCCAGCAGCTTACCACCCGGGGTGACCGGGGAGCTGTTTTTT.

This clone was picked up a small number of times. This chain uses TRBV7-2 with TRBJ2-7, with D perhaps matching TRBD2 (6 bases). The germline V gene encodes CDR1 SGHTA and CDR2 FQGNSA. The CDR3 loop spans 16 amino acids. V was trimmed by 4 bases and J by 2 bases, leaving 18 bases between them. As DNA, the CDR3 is TGTGCCAGCAGCTGGGCTATTGGGACTGAAACCTACGAGCAGTACTTC. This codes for CASSWAIGTETYEQYF.

CDR3 sequence reads: CASSLTQTYEQYF. DNA of the CDR3: TGTGCCAGCAGTTTAACCCAGACCTACGAGCAGTACTTC. The V and J genes are TRBV27 and TRBJ2-7; D is uncertain. Germline CDR1 and CDR2: MNHEY and SMNVEV (reference sequence). The CDR3 has 13 residues. V gave up 2 bases and J gave up 2 bases, with 7 bases separating them.

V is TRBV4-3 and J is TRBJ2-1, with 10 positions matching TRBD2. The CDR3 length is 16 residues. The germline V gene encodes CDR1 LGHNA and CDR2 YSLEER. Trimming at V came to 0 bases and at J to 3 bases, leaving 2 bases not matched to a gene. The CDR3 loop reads CASSQEGLASYNEQFF. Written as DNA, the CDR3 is TGCGCCAGCAGCCAAGAGGGACTAGCGAGCTACAATGAGCAGTTCTTC.

The CDR3 here is CASSQVTRSSYNEQFF. CDR3 in DNA: TGCGCCAGCAGCCAAGTGACGAGGAGCTCCTACAATGAGCAGTTCTTC. J is TRBJ2-1 and V is TRBV4-3; no definite D call. Germline assignment: CDR1 LGHNA and CDR2 YSLEER. With 1 base removed from V and 0 bases from J, the gap between germline ends came to 10 bases. The CDR3 loop spans 16 amino acids.

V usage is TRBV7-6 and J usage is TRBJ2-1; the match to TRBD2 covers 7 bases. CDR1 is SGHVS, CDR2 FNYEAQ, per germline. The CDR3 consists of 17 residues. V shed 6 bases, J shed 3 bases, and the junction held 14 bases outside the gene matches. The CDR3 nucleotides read TGTGCCAGCAGGGAAGGGGCCCTGGCGGGGGACTACAATGAGCAGTTCTTC. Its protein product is CASREGALAGDYNEQFF.

CDR3 loop: CASSATDSPPGAGANVLTF. CDR3 DNA sequence: TGTGCCAGCAGCGCAACCGACAGTCCCCCTGGGGCTGGGGCCAACGTCCTGACTTTC. J is TRBJ2-6 and V is TRBV9; tentatively, D is TRBD1 (5 bases). This CDR3 comprises 19 residues. Germline loops: CDR1 SGDLS, CDR2 YYNGEE. V was shortened by 3 bases and J by 2 bases, with 21 bases between the two germline ends.

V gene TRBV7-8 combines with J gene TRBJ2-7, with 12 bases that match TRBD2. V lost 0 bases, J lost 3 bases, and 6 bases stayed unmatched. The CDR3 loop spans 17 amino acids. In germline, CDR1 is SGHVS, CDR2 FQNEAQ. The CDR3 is CASSLARLAGGYYEQYF. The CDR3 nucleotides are TGTGCCAGCAGCTTAGCCCGTCTAGCGGGAGGGTACTACGAGCAGTACTTC.

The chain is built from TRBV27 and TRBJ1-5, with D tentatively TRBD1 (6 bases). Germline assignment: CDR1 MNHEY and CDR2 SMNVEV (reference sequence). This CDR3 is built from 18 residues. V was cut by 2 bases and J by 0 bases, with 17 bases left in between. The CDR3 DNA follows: TGTGCCAGCAGTTTAGGTCGGCAGGGGAAGTATAGCAATCAGCCCCAGCATTTT. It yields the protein CASSLGRQGKYSNQPQHF.

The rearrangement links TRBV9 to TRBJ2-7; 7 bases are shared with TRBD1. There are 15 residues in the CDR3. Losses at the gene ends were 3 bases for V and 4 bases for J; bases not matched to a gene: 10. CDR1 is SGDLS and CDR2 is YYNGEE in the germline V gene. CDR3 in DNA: TGTGCCAGCAGCGCAGAAACAGGGGACATTTACGAGCAGTACTTC. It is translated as CASSAETGDIYEQYF.

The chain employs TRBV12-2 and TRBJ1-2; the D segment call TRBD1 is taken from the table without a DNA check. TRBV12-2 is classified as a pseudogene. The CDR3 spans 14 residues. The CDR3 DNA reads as TGTGCAAGTCGCACCGGGACACCAAACTATGGCTACACCTTC. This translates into CASRTGTPNYGYTF.

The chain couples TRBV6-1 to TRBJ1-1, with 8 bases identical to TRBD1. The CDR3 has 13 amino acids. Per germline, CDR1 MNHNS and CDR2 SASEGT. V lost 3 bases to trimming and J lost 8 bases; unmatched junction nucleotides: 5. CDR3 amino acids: CASSDRGPGEAFF. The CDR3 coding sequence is TGTGCCAGCAGTGACAGGGGGCCAGGGGAAGCTTTCTTT.

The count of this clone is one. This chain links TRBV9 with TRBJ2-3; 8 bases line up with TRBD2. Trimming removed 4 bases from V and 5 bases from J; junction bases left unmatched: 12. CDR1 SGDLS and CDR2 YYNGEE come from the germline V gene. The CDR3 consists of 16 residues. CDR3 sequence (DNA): TGTGCCAGCAGCCCAACGCCCGAAGCGGGGGTAGATACGCAGTATTTT. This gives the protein CASSPTPEAGVDTQYF.

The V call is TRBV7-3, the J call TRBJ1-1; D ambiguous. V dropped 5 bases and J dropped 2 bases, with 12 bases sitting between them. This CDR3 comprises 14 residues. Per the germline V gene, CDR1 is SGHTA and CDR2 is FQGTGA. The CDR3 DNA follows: TGTGCCAGCAGCCCCGAGGGTAGTAACACTGAAGCTTTCTTT. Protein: CASSPEGSNTEAFF.

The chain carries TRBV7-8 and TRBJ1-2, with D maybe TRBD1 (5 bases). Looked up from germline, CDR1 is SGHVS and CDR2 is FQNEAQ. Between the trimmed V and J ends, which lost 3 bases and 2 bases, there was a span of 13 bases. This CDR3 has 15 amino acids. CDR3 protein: CASSLGRGRNYGYTF. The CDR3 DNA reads TGTGCCAGCAGCTTGGGTCGGGGGAGAAACTATGGCTACACCTTC.

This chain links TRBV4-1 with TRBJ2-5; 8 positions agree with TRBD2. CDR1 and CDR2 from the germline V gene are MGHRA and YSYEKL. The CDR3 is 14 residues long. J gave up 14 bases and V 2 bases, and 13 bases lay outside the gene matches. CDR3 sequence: CASSQRVSRGGLYF. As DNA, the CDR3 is TGCGCCAGCAGCCAAAGGGTATCCCGGGGGGGGCTATACTTC.

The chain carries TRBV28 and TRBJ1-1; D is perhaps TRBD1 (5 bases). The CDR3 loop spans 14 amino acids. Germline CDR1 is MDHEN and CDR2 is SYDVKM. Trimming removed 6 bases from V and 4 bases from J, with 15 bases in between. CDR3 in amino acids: CASRERQLFTEAFF. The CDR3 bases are TGTGCCAGCAGGGAGCGACAGCTCTTCACTGAAGCTTTCTTT.

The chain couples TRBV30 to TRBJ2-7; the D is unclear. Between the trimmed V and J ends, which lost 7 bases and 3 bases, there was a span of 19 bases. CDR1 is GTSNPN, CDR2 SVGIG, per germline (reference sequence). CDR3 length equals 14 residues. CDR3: CALGFDSANYEQYF. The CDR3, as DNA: TGTGCCTTGGGCTTCGATTCAGCCAACTACGAGCAGTACTTC.

The CDR3 loop is CAWSVRPGGGTYTDTQYF. The CDR3 nucleotides are TGTGCCTGGAGTGTACGACCCGGCGGGGGGACTTACACAGATACGCAGTATTTT. The chain joins TRBV30 to TRBJ2-3, with TRBD2 identical over 8 bases. This CDR3 has 18 amino acids. Trimming took 0 bases from V and 2 from J; bases not matched to a gene: 13. The germline CDR1 and CDR2 sequences are GTSNPN and SVGIG (reference sequence).

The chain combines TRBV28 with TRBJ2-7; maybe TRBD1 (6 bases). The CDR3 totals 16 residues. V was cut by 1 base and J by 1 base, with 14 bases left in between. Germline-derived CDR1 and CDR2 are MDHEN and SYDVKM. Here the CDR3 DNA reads TGTGCCAGCAGTTTATCTGGGGAAGGGGGATCCTACGAGCAGTACTTC. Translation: CASSLSGEGGSYEQYF.

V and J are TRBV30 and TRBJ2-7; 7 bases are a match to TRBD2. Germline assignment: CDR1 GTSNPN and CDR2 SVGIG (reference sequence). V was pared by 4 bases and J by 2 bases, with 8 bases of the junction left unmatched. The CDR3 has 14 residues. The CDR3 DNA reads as TGTGCCTGGACCACAAGAGGGAGGGCCTACGAGCAGTACTTC. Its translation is CAWTTRGRAYEQYF.

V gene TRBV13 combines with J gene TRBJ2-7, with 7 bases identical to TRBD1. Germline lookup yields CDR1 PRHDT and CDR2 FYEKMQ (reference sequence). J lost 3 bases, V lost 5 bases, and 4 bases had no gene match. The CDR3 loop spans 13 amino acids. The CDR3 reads CASSPDRDYEQYF. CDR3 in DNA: TGTGCCAGCAGCCCAGACAGGGACTACGAGCAGTACTTC.

CDR3 in DNA: TGTGCCAGCAGCGTAGTGGGGACAGGGGTTGACGAGCAGTACTTC. Translating it yields CASSVVGTGVDEQYF. V and J are TRBV9 and TRBJ2-7; 10 bases are a match to TRBD1. V shed 0 bases and J 5 bases; nucleotides not matched to a gene: 5. The CDR3 length is 15 residues. Germline-derived CDR1 and CDR2 are SGDLS and YYNGEE. The whole variable domain, remainder taken from reference TRBV9 and TRBJ2-7, is DSGVTQTPKHLITATGQRVTLRCSPRSGDLSVYWYQQSLDQGLQFLIQYYNGEERAKGNILERFSAQQFPDLHSELNLSSLELGDSALYFCASSVVGTGVDEQYFGPGTRLTVT.

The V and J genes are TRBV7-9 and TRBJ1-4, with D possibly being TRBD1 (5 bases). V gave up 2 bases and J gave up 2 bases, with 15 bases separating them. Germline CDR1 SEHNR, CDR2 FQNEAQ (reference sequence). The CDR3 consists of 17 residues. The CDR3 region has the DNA TGTGCCAGCAGCTTATTCGTTGGAGGGGACACTAATGAAAAACTGTTTTTT. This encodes CASSLFVGGDTNEKLFF.

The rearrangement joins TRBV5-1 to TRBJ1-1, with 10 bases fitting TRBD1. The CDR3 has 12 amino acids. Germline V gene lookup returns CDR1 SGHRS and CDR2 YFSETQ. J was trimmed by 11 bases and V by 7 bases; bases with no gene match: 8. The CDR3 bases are TGCGCCAGCTCGGCCGGGACAGGGGATGCTTTCTTT. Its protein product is CASSAGTGDAFF. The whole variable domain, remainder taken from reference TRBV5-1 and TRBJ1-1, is KAGVTQTPRYLIKTRGQQVTLSCSPISGHRSVSWYQQTPGQGLQFLFEYFSETQRNKGNFPGRFSGRQFSNSRSEMNVSTLELGDSALYLCASSAGTGDAFFGQGTRLTVV.

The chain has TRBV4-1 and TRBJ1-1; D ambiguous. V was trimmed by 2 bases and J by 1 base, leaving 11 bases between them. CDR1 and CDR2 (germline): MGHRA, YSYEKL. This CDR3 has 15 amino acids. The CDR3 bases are TGCGCCAGCAGCCAAACTTCGGCAGGGAACACTGAAGCTTTCTTT. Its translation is CASSQTSAGNTEAFF.

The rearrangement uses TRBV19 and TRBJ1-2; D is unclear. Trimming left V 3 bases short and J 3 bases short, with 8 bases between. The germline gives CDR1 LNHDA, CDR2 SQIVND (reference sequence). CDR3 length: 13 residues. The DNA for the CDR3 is TGTGCCAGTAGTATCAGGCCGGACTATGGCTACACCTTC. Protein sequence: CASSIRPDYGYTF.

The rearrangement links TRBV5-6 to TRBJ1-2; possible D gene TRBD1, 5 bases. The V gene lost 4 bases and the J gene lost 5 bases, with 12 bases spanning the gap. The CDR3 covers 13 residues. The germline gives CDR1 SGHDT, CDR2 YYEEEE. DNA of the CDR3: TGTGCCAGCAGCGGCGGGGGGGTTTATGGCTACACCTTC. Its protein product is CASSGGGVYGYTF.

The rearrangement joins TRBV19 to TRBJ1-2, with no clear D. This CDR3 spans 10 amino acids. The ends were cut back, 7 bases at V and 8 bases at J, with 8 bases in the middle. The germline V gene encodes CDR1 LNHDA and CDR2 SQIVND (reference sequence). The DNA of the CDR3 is TGTGCCAGTAAGATGGGCGGCTACACCTTC. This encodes CASKMGGYTF.